The T cell receptor (beta chain) described here comes from a study of T cell responses to AZD1222 COVID-19 vaccine (dated by TCRdb to the early 2020s). Some background on the complete study: A total of 230 or so trial participants underwent TCR sequencing, of whom about 210 received two doses of AZD1222 and approximately 25 received two doses of the MenACWY control vaccine. Trial participants were enrolled by age into 18-55, 56-69 and 70-plus year subgroups, with about 150, 28 and 57 TCR-sequenced participants respectively.

The paper as a whole reports these results and caveats: Because no day 14 peak-response samples were available, the repertoires could be characterized only after the peak T cell response. Conclusions about previously exposed vaccinees are limited because only 6 or 7 AZD1222 recipients were SARS-CoV-2 seropositive at baseline. Spike-specific TCR breadth and depth rose significantly after two AZD1222 doses compared with day 0 and with MenACWY recipients. The 56-69-year group was small, and its depth increase did not reach significance, likely because of low power. Most participants were white British and females outnumbered males, and the authors suggested that clonal diversity may have been underestimated. Reportedly, close to half of the unique spike-specific TCRs recognized epitopes lying outside the regions that are mutated in the B.1.351 and B.1.1.7 variants. Vaccine-associated CD4 TCRs spanned the whole spike protein, with dominant responses in regions 160-218 and 743-854.

The CDR3 regions of human TCRbeta chains were analyzed by immunosequencing. The paper's processing steps were these. Repertoire TCRs were checked for matches against a reference library of SARS-CoV-2-specific TCRs that had been generated using the MIRA antigen-specificity platform. Breadth meant the fraction of unique TCRs that were SARS-CoV-2-associated, whereas depth meant the fraction of total T cells that were SARS-CoV-2-associated. Using the MIRA data, each spike-specific TCR was assigned both to the spike region to which the TCR was reactive and to a CD4 or CD8 class. Log10-transformed breadth and depth values were compared by one-way ANOVA with Sidak's multiple comparisons tests. In its TCRdb copy, this immuneACCESS table keeps in-frame sequences only and misses some clones. Where compared with another copy, unresolved V genes explain less than half of these, and the others have no known cause. V and J calls and clone size are given by that table; D and trimming were obtained from the DNA. The sample yields 60,000 to 90,000 clones; roughly 84% were counted once. Clones ranked in the top ten supply roughly 18% of the sample.

Deletion took 3 bases off V and 1 base off J, with a span of 15 bases between the germline ends. Inclusive of the bounding cysteine and phenylalanine, the CDR3 is 15 residues long. The CDR3 DNA has 45 bases and is translated from base 1. Via the germline V gene (reference sequence), CDR1 is DFQATT and CDR2 SNEGSKA. The label giving this sample's time point can be read as: about 28 days (+/-7) after the second vaccine dose. AZD1222 recipients with second doses at about 4 weeks or about 12 weeks were pooled, because spike-specific TCR depth and breadth did not differ between schedules. Vaccinee samples came from UK trials COV001 and COV002, including a single-blind randomized controlled phase 2/3 trial of AZD1222 (ChAdOx1 nCoV-19) in healthy adults. Trial participant PBMC samples were collected at day 0 and day 28 after the second dose for TCRbeta chain sequencing. In regard to this clone: The antigen it recognizes is unknown. It has no much larger one-base neighbor in the sample; base qualities were not kept.

The sequenced sample was peripheral blood, obtained 28 days after the second AZD1222 dose. The chain was built from TRBV20-1 and TRBJ1-1, with a weak D call of TRBD1 (6 bases match). This clonotype was obtained from an adult who received the AZD1222 COVID-19 vaccine. The DNA sequence reads TGCAGTGCTAGTTACCCGGGGGCGGCGAACACTGAAGCTTTCTTT. The resulting protein is CSASYPGAANTEAFF.